Below, one T cell receptor beta chain is given with its context. The antigen remains undetermined. This CDR3 is 16 amino acids long. Each patient experienced a relapse that followed autologous stem cell transplantation, and brentuximab vedotin exposure varied. Patients showed best responses of complete response, partial response or progressive disease. This specimen comes from a study of PD-1 blockade in classical Hodgkin lymphoma. Points from the study as a whole: Still unresolved is the cause of the repertoire differences, which may be disease activity or prior therapy.

The repertoire was sequenced with immunoSEQ multiplex PCR; TCRdb's copy has only in-frame clones and lacks some. Of roughly 32,000 clones listed, approximately 85% are singletons. The TCR comes from a human donor with classical Hodgkin lymphoma. J is TRBJ1-2 and V is TRBV21-1; the D call of TRBD1 is as the table states it, not checked on the DNA. TRBV21-1 is a pseudogene segment. Sequencing used peripheral blood mononuclear cells (PBMCs), obtained at baseline. CDR3 bases: TGTGCCAGCAAGAGGCCGGACTGTCAGGGGGAGTATGGCTACACCTTC. As protein: CASKRPDCQGEYGYTF.